The 14 T cell receptor beta chains reported below all come from one sample, sequenced in a study of vaccination effects on CD4 cells after COVID-19. Clones were read by immunoSEQ multiplex PCR, and TCRdb kept only the in-frame ones, dropping some. The sample carries tens of thousands of clones, around 76% recorded once. Expansion with viral peptide pools was applied to antigen-specific CD4+ T cells by the ViraFEST assay prior to sequencing. Following 10 days of culture, CD4+ T cells were isolated. According to the study, vaccine recipients showed no prior SARS-CoV-2 infection and negative nucleocapsid antibodies. These receptors have no known antigen. This specimen consisted of CD4+ T cells from PBMCs cultured with HCoV-OC43 spike peptides, obtained before COVID-19 vaccination. This sample's subset: HCoV-OC43 spike overlapping peptide pool stimulation. The receptors here all came from a human donor who received a COVID-19 vaccine.

V usage is TRBV2 and J usage is TRBJ1-2; D ambiguous. The CDR3 has 14 amino acids. V lost 2 bases to trimming and J lost 1 base, with 8 bases between them. Germline V CDR1 and CDR2: SNHLY, FYNNEI. The CDR3 protein is CASSELAGNYGYTF. The CDR3 region has the DNA TGTGCCAGCAGTGAATTAGCCGGTAACTATGGCTACACCTTC.

The chain recombines TRBV5-4 with TRBJ1-1, with D perhaps TRBD1 (6 bases). Trimming removed 3 bases from V and 1 base from J, with 16 bases in between. Germline-derived CDR1 and CDR2 are SGHNT and YYREEE (reference sequence). The CDR3 contains 16 residues. The CDR3 nucleotides are TGTGCCAGCAGCTGGGGACAAGGAACCCAGAACACTGAAGCTTTCTTT. Encoded protein: CASSWGQGTQNTEAFF. The full variable domain, completed using reference TRBV5-4 and TRBJ1-1, is ETGVTQSPTHLIKTRGQQVTLRCSSQSGHNTVSWYQQALGQGPQFIFQYYREEENGRGNFPPRFSGLQFPNYSSELNVNALELDDSALYLCASSWGQGTQNTEAFFGQGTRLTVV.

V gene TRBV30 combines with J gene TRBJ1-2; D is unclear. V was pared by 1 base and J by 4 bases, with 7 bases between. Per germline, CDR1 GTSNPN and CDR2 SVGIG (reference sequence). The CDR3 spans 12 residues. The CDR3 sequence is CAWSGGSYGYTF. CDR3 sequence (DNA): TGTGCCTGGAGTGGGGGAAGCTATGGCTACACCTTC.

This rearrangement joins TRBV28 to TRBJ2-3; D remains unclear. The CDR3 contains 12 residues. Germline CDR1 reads MDHEN; CDR2 reads SYDVKM. V dropped 3 bases and J dropped 11 bases, with 12 bases sitting between them. This CDR3 is CASSFSSRQQYF. The CDR3 DNA follows: TGTGCCAGCAGTTTCTCGAGTAGGCAGCAGTATTTT.

This clone has just a few counts. The chain couples TRBV6-2 or TRBV6-3 to TRBJ2-4; maybe TRBD2 (5 bases). The germline V gene has CDR1 MNHEY and CDR2 SVGEGT. There are 16 residues in the CDR3. V shed 3 bases and J shed 3 bases, with 15 bases lying between them. The CDR3 region is CASSYETGNGKNIQYF. As DNA, the CDR3 is TGTGCCAGCAGTTATGAGACCGGGAACGGCAAAAACATTCAGTACTTC.

J is TRBJ2-3 and V is TRBV27; D might be TRBD1 (6 bases). The CDR3 consists of 13 residues. Germline CDR1 reads MNHEY; CDR2 reads SMNVEV (reference sequence). Trimming shortened V by 9 bases and J by 6 bases, and 16 bases separated the two germline ends. The DNA of the CDR3 is TGTGCCAGTCAACTAGGGACAAGTGATACGCAGTATTTT. Translation: CASQLGTSDTQYF.

V is TRBV5-6 and J is TRBJ2-7; D not certain. The CDR3 is made up of 13 amino acids. Germline CDR1 reads SGHDT; CDR2 reads YYEEEE. The V end lost 7 bases, the J end lost 4 bases, and 15 bases lay between the germline ends. CDR3 bases: TGTGCCAGCTCCGGCCTATCCGAGTACGAGCAGTACGTC. It is translated as CASSGLSEYEQYV.

This clone was detected only a few times. The rearrangement uses TRBV3-1 (or the pseudogene TRBV3-2) and TRBJ2-3; D is possibly TRBD2 (6 bases). V lost 4 bases and J 4 bases, leaving 15 bases between the germline ends. CDR3 length: 15 amino acids. Germline CDR1 LGHDT, CDR2 YNNKEL (reference sequence). This CDR3 is CASSPIGAGSDTQYF. CDR3 nucleotides: TGTGCCAGCAGCCCGATCGGCGCGGGGTCAGATACGCAGTATTTT.

The chain uses TRBV5-1 and TRBJ1-1, with D possibly being TRBD1 (5 bases). Trimming stripped 7 bases from V and 0 bases from J, with 16 bases between. This CDR3 contains 15 residues. Germline assignment: CDR1 SGHRS and CDR2 YFSETQ. This CDR3 reads CASFQGAGLNTEAFF. CDR3 bases: TGCGCCAGCTTCCAGGGCGCAGGGCTGAACACTGAAGCTTTCTTT.

The rearrangement uses TRBV4-1 and TRBJ2-1, with a weak D call TRBD2 (6 bases). The CDR3 sequence is 16 residues long. The germline CDR1 and CDR2 sequences are MGHRA and YSYEKL. The V gene lost 1 base and the J gene lost 0 bases, with 10 bases spanning the gap. The CDR3 loop reads CASSQVDYISYNEQFF. The CDR3 nucleotides are TGCGCCAGCAGCCAAGTGGACTACATCTCCTACAATGAGCAGTTCTTC.

V and J are TRBV5-1 and TRBJ2-3, with 10 nucleotides matching TRBD2. This CDR3 spans 17 amino acids. Germline V CDR1 and CDR2: SGHRS, YFSETQ. V dropped 0 bases and J dropped 4; count of bases not matched to a gene: 8. CDR3 sequence reads: CASSLGRAGGRPDTQYF. CDR3 sequence (DNA): TGCGCCAGCAGCTTGGGAAGAGCGGGGGGGCGGCCAGATACGCAGTATTTT.

The CDR3 coding sequence is TGCGCCAGCAGCTTGCAGGGGGGAACCGGGGAGCTGTTTTTT. Its translation: CASSLQGGTGELFF. V is TRBV5-1 and J is TRBJ2-2; possibly TRBD1 for D (7 bases). Germline loops: CDR1 SGHRS, CDR2 YFSETQ. The CDR3 spans 14 residues. Deletions cut 1 base from V and 5 bases from J, with 9 bases between.

The gene calls are TRBV30 and TRBJ1-2; TRBD1 might be the D (6 bases). Germline CDR1 and CDR2: GTSNPN and SVGIG (reference sequence). This CDR3 comprises 11 residues. V lost 8 bases and J 8 bases, leaving 15 bases between the germline ends. This CDR3 is CAGLRGEGYTF. CDR3 coding DNA: TGTGCCGGCCTTAGGGGGGAAGGCTACACCTTC.

This sequence joins TRBV14 and TRBJ2-7; tentative D call: TRBD1 (5 bases). From germline, CDR1 is SGHDN and CDR2 FVKESK. The CDR3 spans 16 residues. V lost 3 bases and J 6 bases, leaving 21 bases between the germline ends. This chain's CDR3 is CASSQLGVTPKVEQYV. The DNA for the CDR3 is TGTGCCAGCAGCCAGCTAGGGGTGACCCCGAAGGTCGAGCAGTACGTC.